This T cell receptor beta chain is from a study of blood T cell repertoires in COVID-19. Germline lookup yields CDR1 SEHNR and CDR2 FQNEAQ (reference sequence). Unmatched junction bases numbered 4, after V lost 6 bases and J lost 3 bases. The CDR3 has 13 amino acids. The table came from immunoSEQ multiplex PCR; TCRdb's copy has only in-frame clones and leaves some out. The sample consists of about 230,000 clones, around 86% of them appearing once. The TCR originated in a man aged 50 to 59 with COVID-19, enrolled during active disease. V is TRBV7-9 and J is TRBJ2-7, with 8 bases aligning to TRBD1. Sequenced: peripheral blood. The chain's CDR3 is CASSSGQVYEQYF. The CDR3 DNA reads TGTGCCAGCAGTTCGGGACAGGTCTACGAGCAGTACTTC.